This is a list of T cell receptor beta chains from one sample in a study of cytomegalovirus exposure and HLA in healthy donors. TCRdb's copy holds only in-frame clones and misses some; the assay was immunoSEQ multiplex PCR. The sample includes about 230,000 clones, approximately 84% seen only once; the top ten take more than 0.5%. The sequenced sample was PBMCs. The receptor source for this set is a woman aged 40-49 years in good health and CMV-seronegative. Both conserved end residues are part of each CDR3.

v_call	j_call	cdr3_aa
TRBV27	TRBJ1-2	CASSLRAGGLYGYTF
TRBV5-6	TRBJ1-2	CASSPGGHGYTF
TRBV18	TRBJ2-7	CASSPPSGGTFEQYF
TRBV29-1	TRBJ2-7	CSVEGQGAYEQYF
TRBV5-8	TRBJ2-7	CASSLAGQGYEQYF
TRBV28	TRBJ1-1	CASPDRINTMNTEAFF
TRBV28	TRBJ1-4	CASSSGTGVEKLFF
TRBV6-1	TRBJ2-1	CASTRAGVNEQFF
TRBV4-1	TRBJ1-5	CASSQDGSGFSNQPQHF
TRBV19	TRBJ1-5	CASSISLAQPQHF
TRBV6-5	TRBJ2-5	CASSYRGGQGPETQYF
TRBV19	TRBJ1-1	CATRQAVEAFF
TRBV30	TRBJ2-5	CAWSGGVQETQYF
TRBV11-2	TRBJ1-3	CASSLYRGTGNTIYF
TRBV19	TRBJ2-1	CASSIAPTGLSYNEQFF
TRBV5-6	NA	CASSPYVGSSYEQYF
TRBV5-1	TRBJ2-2	CASSRGGMDTGELFF
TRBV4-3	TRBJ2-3	CASSQGASGGGSTDTQYF
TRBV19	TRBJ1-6	CASNVGTGPLHF
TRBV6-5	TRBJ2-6	CASSSYEGSGANVLTF
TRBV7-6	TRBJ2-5	CASSAPLRDRIETQYF
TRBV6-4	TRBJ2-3	CASSRIAGDTQYF
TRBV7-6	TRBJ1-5	CASSPGGSQPQHF
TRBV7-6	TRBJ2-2	CASSLGGSGELFF
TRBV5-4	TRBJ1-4	CASSPSGGTNEKLFF
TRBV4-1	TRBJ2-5	CASSPRGQGGAETQYF
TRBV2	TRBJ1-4	CASHTGDGTNEKLFF
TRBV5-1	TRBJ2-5	CASNELAGKETQYF
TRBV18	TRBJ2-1	CASSPSGLSEQFF
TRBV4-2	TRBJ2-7	CASSQEGGAYEQYF
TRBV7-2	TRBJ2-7	CASSLGGTAYEQYF
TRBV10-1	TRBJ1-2	CASSPGQILYGYTF
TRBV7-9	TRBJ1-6	CVTQAGDSPLHF
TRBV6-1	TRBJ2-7	CASSEYDGGSYEQYF
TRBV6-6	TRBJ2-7	CASSSTGNHEQYF
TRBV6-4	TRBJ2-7	CASSDGGGGHFYEQYF
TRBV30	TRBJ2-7	CAWNEYRLGYEQYF
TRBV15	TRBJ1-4	CATSRGQGRSNEKLFF
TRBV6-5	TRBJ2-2	CASSYSGGGGTGELFF
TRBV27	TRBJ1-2	CASRSTGTWEGYTF
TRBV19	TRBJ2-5	CASSPSAGNQETQYF
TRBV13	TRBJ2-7	CASSLGTGAVTYF
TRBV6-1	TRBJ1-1	CASSEAWTAREAFF
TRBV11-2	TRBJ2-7	CASSQGPDRGHEQYF
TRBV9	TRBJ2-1	CASSEQGPNEQFF
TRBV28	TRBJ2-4	CASSLSPGTVAKNIQYF
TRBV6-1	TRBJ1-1	CASRDRGFMNTEAFF
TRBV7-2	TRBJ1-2	CASSQPTGGFGGYTF
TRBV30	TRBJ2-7	CAWNNRDYEQYF
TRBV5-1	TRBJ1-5	CASSDAGGPNQPQHF
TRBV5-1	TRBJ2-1	CASSLESLIYNEQFF
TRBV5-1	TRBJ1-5	CASSLEGGNQPQHF
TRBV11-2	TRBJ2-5	CASSPEPAREQYF
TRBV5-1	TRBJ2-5	CASSLGGDQETQYF
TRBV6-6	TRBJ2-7	CASSRLAPYEQYF
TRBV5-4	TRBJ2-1	CASSLNAGAGGDEQFF
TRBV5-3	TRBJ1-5	CARSLGGVISNQPQHF